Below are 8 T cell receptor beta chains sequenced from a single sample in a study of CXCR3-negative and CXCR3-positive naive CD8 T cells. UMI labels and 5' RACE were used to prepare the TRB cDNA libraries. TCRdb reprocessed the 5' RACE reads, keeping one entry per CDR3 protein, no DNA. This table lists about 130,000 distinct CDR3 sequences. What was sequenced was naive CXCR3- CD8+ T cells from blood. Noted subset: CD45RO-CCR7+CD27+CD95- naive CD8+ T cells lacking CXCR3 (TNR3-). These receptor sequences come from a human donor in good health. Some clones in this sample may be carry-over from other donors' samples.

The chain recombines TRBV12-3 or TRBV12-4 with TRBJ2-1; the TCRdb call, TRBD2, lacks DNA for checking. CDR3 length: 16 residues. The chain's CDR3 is CASSSPAGGDYNEQFF.

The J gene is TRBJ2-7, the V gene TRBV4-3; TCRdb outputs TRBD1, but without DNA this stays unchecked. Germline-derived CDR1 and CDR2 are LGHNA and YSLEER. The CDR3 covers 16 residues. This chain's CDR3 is CASSPVWGSSVDEQYF.

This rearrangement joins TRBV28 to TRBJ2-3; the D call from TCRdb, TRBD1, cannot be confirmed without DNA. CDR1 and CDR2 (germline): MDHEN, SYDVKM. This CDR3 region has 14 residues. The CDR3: CASRGQGGRDTQYF.

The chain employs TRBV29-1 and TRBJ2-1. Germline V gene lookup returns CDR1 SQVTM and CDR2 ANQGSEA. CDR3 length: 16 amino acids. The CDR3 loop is CSVEKVTLSSYNEQFF.

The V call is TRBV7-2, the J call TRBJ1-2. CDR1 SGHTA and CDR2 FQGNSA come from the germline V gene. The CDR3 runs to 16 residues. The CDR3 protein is CASSLVAGGWDYGYTF.

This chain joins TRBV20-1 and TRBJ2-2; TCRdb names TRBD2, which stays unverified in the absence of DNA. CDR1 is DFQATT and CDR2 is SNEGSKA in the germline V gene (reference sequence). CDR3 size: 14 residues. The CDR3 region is CSARDGLDTGELFF.

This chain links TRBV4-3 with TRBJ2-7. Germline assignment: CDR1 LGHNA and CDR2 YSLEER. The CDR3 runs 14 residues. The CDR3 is CASSQGPATYEQYF.

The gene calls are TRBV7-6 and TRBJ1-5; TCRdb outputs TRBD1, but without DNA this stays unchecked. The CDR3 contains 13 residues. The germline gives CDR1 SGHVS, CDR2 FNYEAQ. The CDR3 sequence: CASSLGGAQPQHF.